Presented here are 9 T cell receptor beta chains from one specimen sequenced in a study of spatial heterogeneity in lung cancer. The time point was: sample taken at primary tumor resection. One entry per CDR3 protein, called by TCRdb with MiXCR from the 5' RACE reads. This table has about 48,000 distinct CDR3 sequences, 5.3% appearing once. Here the sequenced sample was PBMCs, taken at surgery. The receptors were gathered from a male donor with early-stage non-small cell lung cancer.

This clonotype was picked up many times. The chain joins TRBV30 to TRBJ2-7; either TRBD1 or TRBD2 may fit D (5 bases each). The CDR3 is made up of 14 amino acids. Germline CDR1 and CDR2: GTSNPN and SVGIG (reference sequence). Trimming took 0 bases from V and 3 from J, leaving 12 bases between them. This CDR3 is CAWSVGRAYYEQYF. The CDR3 region has the DNA TGTGCCTGGAGTGTGGGGCGGGCATACTACGAGCAGTACTTC.

This clonotype was observed many times. The CDR3 coding sequence is TGTGCCAGCAGTAACAGGGTAAATGAGCAGTTCTTC. Translating it yields CASSNRVNEQFF. V usage is TRBV12-3 or TRBV12-4 and J usage is TRBJ2-1, with a weak D call TRBD1 (6 bases). The length of the CDR3 is 12 residues. Trimming shortened V by 5 bases and J by 7 bases, and 9 bases separated the two germline ends.

This clonotype was observed at least ten times. The rearrangement uses TRBV7-9 and TRBJ2-5; perhaps TRBD1 as D (6 bases). V was cut by 5 bases and J by 0 bases, with 13 bases left in between. Germline-derived CDR1 and CDR2 are SEHNR and FQNEAQ (reference sequence). The CDR3 runs to 15 residues. The CDR3 spells CASSPDRNYQETQYF. DNA of the CDR3: TGTGCCAGCAGCCCCGACAGGAACTACCAAGAGACCCAGTACTTC.

This clonotype was seen repeatedly, ten times or more. This chain links TRBV23-1 with TRBJ2-7; D is ambiguous. TRBV23-1 falls under the ORF class, with uncertain function. The CDR3 is 16 residues long. The germline V and J ends were trimmed by 0 bases and 3 bases, with 15 bases remaining between them. The CDR3 sequence is CASSQSKSPAGYEQYF. For the CDR3, the DNA is TGCGCCAGCAGTCAATCGAAATCCCCCGCCGGCTACGAGCAGTACTTC.

This clonotype has a count of ten or more. The chain is built from TRBV20-1 and TRBJ2-2; TRBD1 might be the D (6 bases). The V and J ends lost 3 bases and 4 bases respectively, with 12 bases between them. The CDR3 is 14 amino acids. Germline lookup yields CDR1 DFQATT and CDR2 SNEGSKA (reference sequence). The CDR3 DNA is TGCAGTGCTAGGCCAGGGGAGCGCACCGGGGAGCTGTTTTTT. Protein product: CSARPGERTGELFF.

This clonotype was picked up many times. CDR3 residues: CASSLAGDEQYF. In DNA form, the CDR3 reads TGCGCCAGCAGCTTGGCAGGGGACGAGCAGTACTTC. The chain links TRBV5-1 to TRBJ2-7; TRBD1 is a possible D gene (6 bases). The V end lost 0 bases, the J end lost 5 bases, and 6 bases lay between the germline ends. The germline CDR1 and CDR2 sequences are SGHRS and YFSETQ. The CDR3 spans 12 residues.

The chain employs TRBV29-1 and TRBJ2-1; D is possibly TRBD2 (5 bases). Germline V CDR1 and CDR2: SQVTM, ANQGSEA. The CDR3 totals 17 residues. V was clipped by 0 bases and J by 3 bases, with 18 bases between them. Here the CDR3 reads CSVEDSPSGGFYNEQFF. CDR3 nucleotide sequence: TGCAGCGTTGAAGATTCACCCTCCGGAGGCTTCTACAATGAGCAGTTCTTC.

This clonotype was seen many times. CDR3: CASSSSGFTGELFF. The CDR3 DNA follows: TGTGCCAGCAGTTCCTCAGGGTTCACCGGGGAGCTGTTTTTT. The V and J genes are TRBV6-4 and TRBJ2-2; a weak D match, TRBD1 (5 bases). The CDR3 sequence is 14 residues long. With 5 bases removed from V and 4 bases from J, the gap between germline ends came to 11 bases. CDR1 is MRHNA, CDR2 SNTAGT, per germline.

This clonotype was recorded many times. The rearrangement uses TRBV27 and TRBJ2-7; 9 bases are shared with TRBD2. In germline, CDR1 is MNHEY, CDR2 SMNVEV (reference sequence). The CDR3 sequence is 15 residues long. The ends lost 5 bases at V and 4 bases at J; junction bases unmatched: 9. The CDR3 region is CASSILPGLAYEQYF. The CDR3 DNA sequence: TGTGCCAGCAGTATCCTCCCGGGACTAGCTTACGAGCAGTACTTC.